Each of the 18 T cell receptor beta chains below was sequenced from the same sample in a study of blood T cell repertoires in COVID-19. This table comes from immunoSEQ multiplex PCR, and its TCRdb copy is limited to in-frame clones, with some not included. The profile shows about 270,000 clones, 86% of them singletons. Sequencing input: peripheral blood. These TCRs come from a man aged 40-49 years with active or convalescent COVID-19.

The chain has TRBV2 and TRBJ1-5, with a possible D match to TRBD1 (6 bases). Germline values: CDR1 SNHLY, CDR2 FYNNEI. The CDR3 loop spans 13 amino acids. V was trimmed by 4 bases and J by 7 bases, leaving 11 bases between them. DNA for the CDR3: TGTGCCAGCAGTGGGACCCAGGGGCAGCCCCAGCATTTT. Amino acid sequence: CASSGTQGQPQHF.

The sample holds a few counts of this clone. The identical CDR3 is also encoded by other nucleotide sequences in the sample. The chain couples TRBV28 to TRBJ2-7; D is uncertain. Per the germline V gene, CDR1 is MDHEN and CDR2 is SYDVKM. CDR3 length equals 11 residues. V dropped 5 bases and J dropped 4 bases, with 6 bases sitting between them. The CDR3 sequence is CASSLRYEQYF. Written as DNA, the CDR3 is TGTGCCAGCAGTCTTAGATACGAGCAGTACTTC.

V usage is TRBV7-3 and J usage is TRBJ2-3, with 7 nucleotides matching TRBD2. Germline CDR1 is SGHTA and CDR2 is FQGTGA. CDR3 length: 18 amino acids. Losses at the gene ends were 5 bases for V and 0 bases for J; bases not matched to a gene: 14. CDR3 in DNA: TGTGCCAGCAGCCCATCCTACCGGAGCGGGGTAAGCACAGATACGCAGTATTTT. Its translation is CASSPSYRSGVSTDTQYF.

This sequence joins TRBV10-1 and TRBJ2-3, with TRBD2 matching over 9 bases. With V trimmed by 6 bases and J by 0 bases, 4 bases remained unmatched. The CDR3 is 15 residues long. Germline V lookup: CDR1 WNHNN, CDR2 SYGVQD (reference sequence). The CDR3: CASSPGTSSTDTQYF. The DNA of the CDR3 is TGCGCCAGCAGCCCCGGGACTAGCAGCACAGATACGCAGTATTTT.

This clone was detected many times. This chain uses TRBV2 with TRBJ1-2; 10 positions agree with TRBD1. The germline V gene has CDR1 SNHLY and CDR2 FYNNEI. After removal of 6 bases from V and 7 bases from J, the junction contained 5 bases not matched to a gene. CDR3 length: 13 residues. CDR3 DNA sequence: TGTGCCAGCAGGCCGACAGGGGGCAGTGGCTACACCTTC. This translates into CASRPTGGSGYTF.

This sequence joins TRBV19 and TRBJ1-2; 7 bases fit TRBD1. V lost 9 bases and J lost 5; bases outside the gene matches: 12. The CDR3 is 14 amino acids. The germline gives CDR1 LNHDA, CDR2 SQIVND (reference sequence). CDR3 loop: CASLTRDRQYGYTF. CDR3 in DNA: TGTGCCAGCCTTACCCGGGACAGACAGTATGGCTACACCTTC.

The chain joins TRBV19 to TRBJ1-2; possibly TRBD1 for D (6 bases). From germline, CDR1 is LNHDA and CDR2 SQIVND (reference sequence). V lost 6 bases and J 4 bases, leaving 18 bases between the germline ends. The CDR3 is made up of 15 amino acids. The DNA for the CDR3 is TGTGCCAGTAGCGGGGCAGGGGCGGATTCCTATGGCTACACCTTC. Translated, it gives CASSGAGADSYGYTF. The full variable domain, in which reference TRBV19 and TRBJ1-2 provide the parts outside the CDR3, is DGGITQSPKYLFRKEGQNVTLSCEQNLNHDAMYWYRQDPGQGLRLIYYSQIVNDFQKGDIAEGYSVSREKKESFPLTVTSAQKNPTAFYLCASSGAGADSYGYTFGSGTRLTVV.

The chain recombines TRBV5-6 with TRBJ1-2; D remains unclear. V lost 1 base, J lost 3 bases, and 10 bases lay in between. The CDR3 has 14 amino acids. CDR1 and CDR2 from the germline V gene are SGHDT and YYEEEE. The CDR3 DNA follows: TGTGCCAGCAGCTTGTCAAGAGCCCACTATGGCTACACCTTC. This translates into CASSLSRAHYGYTF.

The chain combines TRBV4-2 with TRBJ1-6; 7 bases are a match to TRBD1. CDR1 is LGHNA and CDR2 is YNFKEQ in the germline V gene. With 1 base clipped from V and 2 bases from J, the junction kept 5 bases outside the gene matches. This CDR3 is 17 amino acids long. This CDR3 reads CASSQVNRGPYNSPLHF. CDR3 sequence (DNA): TGTGCCAGCAGCCAAGTAAACAGGGGACCCTATAATTCACCCCTCCACTTT.

The rearrangement uses TRBV5-1 and TRBJ2-7; TRBD1 is a possible D gene (6 bases). This CDR3 is built from 13 residues. The germline CDR1 and CDR2 sequences are SGHRS and YFSETQ. V gave up 2 bases and J gave up 3 bases, with 9 bases separating them. The CDR3 coding sequence is TGCGCCAGCAGCTTCGGACAGCTCTACGAGCAGTACTTC. Translated, it gives CASSFGQLYEQYF.

J is TRBJ1-5 and V is TRBV5-1; D unclear. Germline CDR1 SGHRS, CDR2 YFSETQ. Trimming pared 0 bases from V and 2 bases from J, leaving 9 bases between. This CDR3 region has 15 residues. The CDR3: CASSLAGIRNQPQHF. The CDR3 DNA is TGCGCCAGCAGCTTGGCCGGGATACGCAATCAGCCCCAGCATTTT.

This clone was observed a single time. This sequence joins TRBV19 and TRBJ1-5; TRBD1 agrees at 8 bases. J gave up 1 base and V 3 bases, and 2 bases lay outside the gene matches. Germline CDR1 reads LNHDA; CDR2 reads SQIVND (reference sequence). This CDR3 region has 15 residues. The CDR3: CASSIRTGSNQPQHF. The CDR3 bases are TGTGCCAGTAGTATTAGGACAGGGAGCAATCAGCCCCAGCATTTT.

CDR3 DNA sequence: TGTGCCAGCAGTTACGGACTCGGCGAGGCAGATACGCAGTATTTT. Its translation is CASSYGLGEADTQYF. This rearrangement joins TRBV7-3 to TRBJ2-3; D might be TRBD2 (5 bases). V lost 6 bases and J lost 4, with 17 bases in between. The germline gives CDR1 SGHTA, CDR2 FQGTGA. The CDR3 length is 15 residues.

CDR3 sequence reads: CASSAVLANEQFF. The CDR3 nucleotides are TGTGCCAGCAGCGCCGTACTAGCGAATGAGCAGTTCTTC. This chain links TRBV5-8 with TRBJ2-1; 7 nucleotides match TRBD2. Germline trimming cut 4 bases from V and 7 bases from J; bases unmatched to any gene: 5. CDR1 and CDR2 from the germline V gene are SGHTS and YDEGEE. The CDR3 runs 13 residues.

The V call is TRBV29-1, the J call TRBJ2-4, with D possibly being TRBD1 (6 bases). Germline V lookup: CDR1 SQVTM, CDR2 ANQGSEA. The CDR3 runs 14 residues. Trimming took 5 bases from V and 6 from J, leaving 17 bases between them. In DNA, the CDR3 is TGCAGCGTTAAGAATACAGGGTCCCGAAACATTCAGTACTTC. Encoded protein: CSVKNTGSRNIQYF.

This clone was seen just once. V is TRBV7-6 and J is TRBJ2-2, with D tentatively TRBD1 (5 bases). Trimming pared 4 bases from V and 3 bases from J, leaving 15 bases between. Germline-derived CDR1 and CDR2 are SGHVS and FNYEAQ. The CDR3 consists of 16 residues. DNA of the CDR3: TGTGCCAGCAGCTCGATCAGGGTGCTCGACACCGGGGAGCTGTTTTTT. Protein: CASSSIRVLDTGELFF.

The chain has TRBV28 and TRBJ1-2; 11 positions match TRBD1. Germline CDR1 reads MDHEN; CDR2 reads SYDVKM. The CDR3 is 13 amino acids. J was trimmed by 8 bases and V by 7 bases; bases with no gene match: 6. CDR3: CASNPGQGGGYTF. For the CDR3, the DNA is TGTGCCAGCAACCCGGGACAGGGGGGCGGCTACACCTTC.

The chain couples TRBV7-2 to TRBJ2-4, with TRBD1 as a possible D gene (6 bases). There are 17 residues in the CDR3. The germline V gene has CDR1 SGHTA and CDR2 FQGNSA. V was clipped by 1 base and J by 6 bases, with 19 bases between them. CDR3 nucleotide sequence: TGTGCCAGCAGCTTAGGAGGGGGAAGGGGTCGTCGAAACATTCAGTACTTC. This codes for CASSLGGGRGRRNIQYF. The full variable domain, rest sourced from reference TRBV7-2 and TRBJ2-4, is GAGVSQSPSNKVTEKGKDVELRCDPISGHTALYWYRQSLGQGLEFLIYFQGNSAPDKSGLPSDRFSAERTGGSVSTLTIQRTQQEDSAVYLCASSLGGGRGRRNIQYFGAGTRLSVL.